This T cell receptor (beta chain) was found in a study of T cell clonality in common variable immunodeficiency. Broader study findings: Reportedly, TCR beta sequences from common variable immunodeficiency showed fewer deletions and N-nucleotide insertions. CVID subjects showed higher TCRbeta clonality than healthy controls.

TCRdb's copy holds only in-frame clones and misses some; the assay was immunoSEQ multiplex PCR. The sample contains approximately 30,000 clones, none occurring once; approximately 6.8% lies in the top ten. Note on this clone: Its antigen is not identified. The read comes to an end 3 residues before the CDR3 does, leaving the germline J gene to fill in the end. The same CDR3 arises from other DNA sequences in this sample as well.

The ends were cut back, 2 bases at V and 8 bases at J, with 12 bases in the middle. The CDR3 has 13 residues. Germline assignment: CDR1 GTSNPN and CDR2 SVGIG (reference sequence). Reduced serum IgG, IgA and/or IgM plus specific antibody deficiency defined CVID. CVID subjects were some 15 female and about 29 male, aged roughly 9 to 64. The V gene is TRBV30, the J gene TRBJ1-4; weak D call: TRBD1 (6 bases). The sequenced material came from peripheral blood mononuclear cells. This clonotype was obtained from a human donor with common variable immunodeficiency. CDR3 amino acids: CAWSRGGGEKLFF. CDR3 DNA (partial): TGTGCCTGGAGTAGGGGGGGCGGCGAAAAA. Using reference TRBV30 and TRBJ1-4 for the parts outside the CDR3, the full variable domain is SQTIHQWPATLVQPVGSPLSLECTVEGTSNPNLYWYRQAAGRGLQLLFYSVGIGQISSEVPQNLSASRPQDRQFILSSKKLLLSDSGFYLCAWSRGGGEKLFFGSGTQLSVL.